The clone carrying this T cell receptor (beta chain) was counted at least ten times. Looked up from germline, CDR1 is SNHLY and CDR2 is FYNNEI. The CDR3 has 15 residues. With 2 bases clipped from V and 2 bases from J, the junction kept 3 bases outside the gene matches. RNA transcripts were the template for amplifying TCR beta CDR3 regions. In the first-round RT-PCR of the TCR CDR3, the HTBI primer set was used. TCRdb independently ran MiXCR on the multiplex PCR reads; one entry per CDR3 protein. Of around 55,000 distinct CDR3 sequences listed, less than 60% are singletons. This sample stems from a study of T cells in Graves' hyperthyroidism and ophthalmopathy.

The chain has TRBV2 and TRBJ2-7, with 10 bases matching TRBD1. This TCR derives from a woman aged 50 to 60 with Graves' ophthalmopathy. The sequenced material came from blood. CDR3: CASSEFGTGAYEQYF. The CDR3 nucleotides read TGTGCCAGCAGTGAATTCGGGACAGGGGCCTACGAGCAGTACTTC. The variable domain in full, completed from reference TRBV2 and TRBJ2-7, reads EPEVTQTPSHQVTQMGQEVILRCVPISNHLYFYWYRQILGQKVEFLVSFYNNEISEKSEIFDDQFSVERPDGSNFTLKIRSTKLEDSAMYFCASSEFGTGAYEQYFGPGTRLTVT.